A single sample is the source of the 3 T cell receptor beta chains below, sequenced in a study of T-cell reconstitution after alpha-beta-depleted transplantation in children. Unique molecular identifiers were incorporated when the TCRbeta library was constructed. One entry per CDR3 protein, called by TCRdb with MiXCR from the PCR reads. The sample holds about 210,000 distinct CDR3 sequences; around a sixth are singletons and the top ten take about 45%. The material sequenced was PBMCs, mostly from graft donor cells, taken 360 days after TCRalphabeta/CD19-depleted stem cell transplant. These receptors came from a male patient aged 2 to 9 who had a stem cell transplant for acute lymphoblastic leukemia, so the T cells may come from the graft donor.

The table lists this clonotype with many counts. This chain links TRBV12-3 or TRBV12-4 with TRBJ2-7; D is unresolved. The CDR3 consists of 14 residues. V shed 6 bases and J shed 6 bases, with 18 bases lying between them. The CDR3 coding sequence is TGTGCCAGCAGGGCCTCGGTTGGAGCGATCGAGCAGTACTTC. This sequence encodes CASRASVGAIEQYF.

The gene calls are TRBV28 and TRBJ2-7; no definite D call. In germline, CDR1 is MDHEN, CDR2 SYDVKM. This CDR3 is 13 amino acids long. With 5 bases removed from V and 0 bases from J, the gap between germline ends came to 8 bases. The CDR3 loop is CASSPTVSYEQYF. The CDR3 DNA follows: TGTGCCAGCAGTCCGACGGTCTCCTACGAGCAGTACTTC.

Ten or more counts support this clonotype. The chain has TRBV24-1 and TRBJ2-1; D is perhaps TRBD2 (6 bases). From germline, CDR1 is KGHDR and CDR2 SFDVKD. This CDR3 comprises 15 residues. The ends were cut back, 6 bases at V and 9 bases at J, with 20 bases in the middle. CDR3 coding DNA: TGTGCCACCAGTAACCATGGGGCGGGGTGGAGTGAGCAGTTCTTC. It is translated as CATSNHGAGWSEQFF.